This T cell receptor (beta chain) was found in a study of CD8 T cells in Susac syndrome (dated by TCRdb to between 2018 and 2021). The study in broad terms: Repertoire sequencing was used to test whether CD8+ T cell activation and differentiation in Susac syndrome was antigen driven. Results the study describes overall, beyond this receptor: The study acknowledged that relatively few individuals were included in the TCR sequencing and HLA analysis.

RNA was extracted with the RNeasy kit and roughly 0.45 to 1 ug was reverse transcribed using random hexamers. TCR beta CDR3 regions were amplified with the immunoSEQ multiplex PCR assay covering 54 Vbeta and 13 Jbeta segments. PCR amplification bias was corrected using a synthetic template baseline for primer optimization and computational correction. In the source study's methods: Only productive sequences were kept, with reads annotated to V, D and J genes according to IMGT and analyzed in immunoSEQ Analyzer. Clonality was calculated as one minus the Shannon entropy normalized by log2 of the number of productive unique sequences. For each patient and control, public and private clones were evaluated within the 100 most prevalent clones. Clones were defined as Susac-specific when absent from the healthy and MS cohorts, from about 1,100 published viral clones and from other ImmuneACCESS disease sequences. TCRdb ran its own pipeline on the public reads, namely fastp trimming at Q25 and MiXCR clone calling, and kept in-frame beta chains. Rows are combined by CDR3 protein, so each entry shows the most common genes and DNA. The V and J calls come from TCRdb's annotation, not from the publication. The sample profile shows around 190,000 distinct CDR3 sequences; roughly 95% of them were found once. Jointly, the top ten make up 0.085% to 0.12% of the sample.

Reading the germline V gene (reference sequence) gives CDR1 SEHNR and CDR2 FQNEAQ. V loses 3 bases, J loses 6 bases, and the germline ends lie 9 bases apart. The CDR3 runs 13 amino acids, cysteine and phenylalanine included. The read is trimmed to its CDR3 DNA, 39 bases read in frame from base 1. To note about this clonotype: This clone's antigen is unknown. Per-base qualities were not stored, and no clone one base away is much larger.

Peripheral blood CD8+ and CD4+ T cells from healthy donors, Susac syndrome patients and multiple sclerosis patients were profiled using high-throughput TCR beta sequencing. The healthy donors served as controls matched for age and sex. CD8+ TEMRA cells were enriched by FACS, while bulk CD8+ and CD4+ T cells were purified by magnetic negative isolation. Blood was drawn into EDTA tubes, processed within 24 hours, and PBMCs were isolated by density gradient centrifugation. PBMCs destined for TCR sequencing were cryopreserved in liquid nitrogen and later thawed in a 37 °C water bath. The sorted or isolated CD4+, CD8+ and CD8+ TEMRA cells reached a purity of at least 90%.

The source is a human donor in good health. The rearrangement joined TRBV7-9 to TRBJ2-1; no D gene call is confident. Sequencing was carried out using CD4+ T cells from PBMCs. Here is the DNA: TGTGCCAGCAGCTTCGGTCCCCTCAATGAGCAGTTCTTC. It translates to CASSFGPLNEQFF.